One and the same sample provided the 9 T cell receptor beta chains below, sequenced in a study of blood T cell repertoires in COVID-19. Only in-frame clones appear in the TCRdb table, and some are missing; sequencing was by immunoSEQ multiplex PCR. The sample lists under 200,000 clones; 70% to 80% were seen once. Sequencing was performed on peripheral blood. These TCRs come from a woman in her sixties with COVID-19, enrolled during active disease.

This clone turned up a few times. V gene TRBV5-1 combines with J gene TRBJ1-5, with D unclear. In germline, CDR1 is SGHRS, CDR2 YFSETQ. The CDR3 runs 14 residues. Trimming left V 2 bases short and J 4 bases short, with 10 bases between. CDR3 sequence: CASSLVGENQPQHF. The DNA for the CDR3 is TGCGCCAGCAGCTTAGTCGGGGAAAATCAGCCCCAGCATTTT.

The chain has TRBV5-1 and TRBJ2-7; 7 bases align to TRBD1. The germline V gene encodes CDR1 SGHRS and CDR2 YFSETQ. J gave up 2 bases and V 4 bases, and 12 bases lay outside the gene matches. CDR3 length: 16 residues. CDR3 DNA sequence: TGCGCCAGCAGCAAGCATATAGACAGGGAACCCTACGAGCAGTACTTC. This codes for CASSKHIDREPYEQYF.

A single count supports this clone. The CDR3 DNA reads TGTGCCAGCAGCCCACCACTAGCGGGGGTCGAGCAGTACGTC. It is translated as CASSPPLAGVEQYV. The V gene is TRBV3-1 (or the pseudogene TRBV3-2), the J gene TRBJ2-7; 11 bases fit TRBD2. The CDR3 runs 14 residues. The V and J ends lost 4 bases and 6 bases, in that order; junction bases with no gene match: 5. CDR1 is LGHDT and CDR2 is YNNKEL in the germline V gene (reference sequence).

This chain uses TRBV19 with TRBJ2-1, with 7 bases that match TRBD1. The CDR3 sequence is 14 residues long. Germline V gives CDR1 LNHDA, CDR2 SQIVND (reference sequence). The junction had 3 bases not matched to a gene; V was cut back by 1 base and J by 6 bases. The CDR3 is CASSIAAGGNEQFF. For the CDR3, the DNA is TGTGCCAGTAGTATAGCCGCAGGGGGCAATGAGCAGTTCTTC.

The CDR3 loop reads CAWRSPGQGASPLHF. Here the CDR3 DNA reads TGTGCCTGGAGATCCCCCGGACAGGGGGCATCACCCCTCCACTTT. The rearrangement uses TRBV30 and TRBJ1-6; 11 bases align to TRBD1. In germline, CDR1 is GTSNPN, CDR2 SVGIG (reference sequence). The CDR3 runs 15 residues. The junction had 8 bases not matched to a gene; V was cut back by 3 bases and J by 10 bases. Full variable domain (outside the CDR3, taken from reference TRBV30 and TRBJ1-6): SQTIHQWPATLVQPVGSPLSLECTVEGTSNPNLYWYRQAAGRGLQLLFYSVGIGQISSEVPQNLSASRPQDRQFILSSKKLLLSDSGFYLCAWRSPGQGASPLHFGNGTRLTVT.

The chain is built from TRBV28 and TRBJ2-5; D remains unclear. The V gene's germline CDR1 is MDHEN and CDR2 SYDVKM. Trimming removed 8 bases at V and 5 bases at J, with 9 bases between. The CDR3 is 11 amino acids. In DNA form, the CDR3 reads TGTGCCAGCCTCCTGCGGGAGACCCAGTACTTC. This translates into CASLLRETQYF. The whole variable domain, remainder taken from reference TRBV28 and TRBJ2-5, is DVKVTQSSRYLVKRTGEKVFLECVQDMDHENMFWYRQDPGLGLRLIYFSYDVKMKEKGDIPEGYSVSREKKERFSLILESASTNQTSMYLCASLLRETQYFGPGTRLLVL.

This clone was detected once. An end of the junction does not agree with germline; a read error may underlie this. The rearrangement joins TRBV13 to TRBJ2-4; D perhaps matches TRBD1 (6 bases). The CDR3 has 13 amino acids. CDR1 PRHDT and CDR2 FYEKMQ come from the germline V gene (reference sequence). Here the CDR3 reads CATSRDKRHIQYF. In DNA, the CDR3 is TGTGCCACCAGCCGGGACAAACGACACATTCAGTACTTC.

V and J are TRBV7-3 and TRBJ2-3; D is possibly TRBD1 (6 bases). Per germline, CDR1 SGHTA and CDR2 FQGTGA. Trimming removed 4 bases from V and 4 bases from J, with 12 bases in between. The CDR3 totals 14 residues. In nucleotides, the CDR3 is TGTGCCAGCAGCTCCAGGACAGTGCCAGATACGCAGTATTTT. This gives the protein CASSSRTVPDTQYF. Combining the CDR3 with reference TRBV7-3 and TRBJ2-3 gives the whole variable domain GAGVSQTPSNKVTEKGKYVELRCDPISGHTALYWYRQSLGQGPEFLIYFQGTGAADDSGLPNDRFFAVRPEGSVSTLKIQRTERGDSAVYLCASSSRTVPDTQYFGPGTRLTVL.

The count of this clone is one. The J gene is TRBJ2-5, the V gene TRBV3-1 (or the pseudogene TRBV3-2); TRBD2 aligns across 10 bases. The germline V gene encodes CDR1 LGHDT and CDR2 YNNKEL (reference sequence). CDR3 length equals 15 residues. V was clipped by 2 bases and J by 7 bases; unmatched bases: 7. The DNA for the CDR3 is TGTGCCAGCAGCCAACTAGCGGGGGCTCAGGGGACCCAGTACTTC. Amino acids: CASSQLAGAQGTQYF.